This T cell receptor (beta chain) is drawn from a study of CD8+CD57+ T cells in acquired aplastic anemia (dated by TCRdb to about 2018). Describing the broader study: On average, sorted CD4+ and CD8+ cells yielded around 3.5 ug of extracted DNA, with a range of about 0.19 to 30 ug. Healthy donor samples averaged approximately 9.8 million reads for CD4+ and 11 million to 14 million for CD8+ cells.

TCR repertoires of sorted CD4+ and CD8+ blood T cells from severe aplastic anemia patients and healthy subjects were deep-sequenced in the study. Ficoll-Paque density gradient centrifugation was used to isolate peripheral blood mononuclear cells. CD4+ and CD8+ T cells were sorted by FACS or magnetic beads before DNA extraction. Here is what the overall study found, with its caveats: Approximately 31 CD8+ CDR3 sequences were found in both patients and controls but appeared to be highly expressed in patients and within the immunodominant clones of the patients. No significant difference in CD8+ Simpson's diversity was found between patients and healthy controls (P=0.060).

The table lists this clonotype with many counts. The specificity of this receptor is unknown. Base quality data are lacking; no much larger clone is found one base away. TCR beta VDJ combination and CDR3 sequence profiling used genomic DNA as the template. An Illumina HiSeq 2000 was used for TCR repertoire sequencing. Per the source publication's procedure: Repertoire assessment relied on Simpson's diversity index, CDR3 size and DJ length profiles, and TRBV/TRBJ rearrangement plots. The most abundant DNA sequence in the deep sequencing data was taken as the immunodominant clone. CDR3 amino acid sequences were screened for sharing across subjects and were compared with published repertoires and the VDJdb database. Starting from the raw public reads, TCRdb applied fastp trimming at Q25, assembled clones with MiXCR and retained in-frame beta chains. CDR3 protein duplicates are merged, each entry listing the most common genes and DNA. The V and J calls and clone size are TCRdb's, not the authors'. For this sample there are about 220,000 distinct CDR3 sequences; 30% to 40% appear just once. Jointly, the top ten make up roughly 1.1% of the sample.

Sequencing used sorted CD4+, CD8+, or CD8+CD57+ T cells (not recorded which) from PBMCs. The receptor was isolated from a human donor in good health, serving as a control.

The base sequence is TGTGCCAGCGGGGGACTAGAATTCTACGGCGAGCAGTACTTC. Its coded protein is CASGGLEFYGEQYF. The sequence is built from TRBV9 and TRBJ2-7; TRBD2 fits 8 bases in the junction. The germline V gene yields SGDLS for CDR1 and YYNGEE for CDR2. V has 7 bases trimmed and J has 6 bases trimmed; junction bases matching no gene number 12. The cysteine opens and the phenylalanine closes a CDR3 of 14 amino acids. This entry keeps only the CDR3 DNA: 42 bases, framed from base 1.